This paragraph reports one T cell receptor beta chain. This table comes from immunoSEQ multiplex PCR, and its TCRdb copy is limited to in-frame clones, with some not included. The sample lists fewer than 350,000 clones, approximately 90% occurring once. Those who participated ranged in age from roughly 18 to 95 years and resided in about two dozen US areas. Clinical history as reported by participants underpinned cohort assignment. This entry comes from a study of blood T cell repertoires in COVID-19. After removal of 1 base from V and 5 bases from J, the junction contained 4 bases not matched to a gene. Germline-derived CDR1 and CDR2 are SEHNR and FQNEAQ (reference sequence). The CDR3 runs to 15 residues.

Sequenced material: PBMCs or T cells enriched from blood (not recorded which). The sequence was collected from a woman in her thirties or forties with acute COVID-19. The chain links TRBV7-9 to TRBJ2-1, with 8 nucleotides matching TRBD2. DNA for the CDR3: TGTGCCAGCAGCTTAGGGGGGACTAGAAACAATGAGCAGTTCTTC. Translating gives CASSLGGTRNNEQFF.